Below are 2 T cell receptor beta chains sequenced from a single sample in a study of T cells in Graves' hyperthyroidism and ophthalmopathy (dated by TCRdb to about 2019). Library method: multiplex PCR. The sequencer was an Illumina HiSeq 2000. The TCR beta CDR3 regions were amplified from RNA transcripts. The first round of RT-PCR for the TCR CDR3 was performed with the HTBI primer set and the Qiagen OneStep RT-PCR kit. Clones were called with MiXCR by TCRdb after fastp trimmed the public reads at Q25, and only in-frame beta chains were retained. Rows are unified per CDR3 protein, each entry keeping the most common DNA and genes. This sample is represented by about 400,000 distinct CDR3 sequences; roughly 13% of them were singletons. Together, the top ten hold 25% to 30% of the sample. Specimen: blood. These TCRs come from a man aged 45-60 years with Graves' ophthalmopathy.

In this sample, this clonotype turned up many times. The V call is TRBV11-2, the J call TRBJ2-3; a possible D gene is TRBD2 (6 bases). The ends were cut back, 5 bases at V and 5 bases at J, with 23 bases in the middle. The CDR3 is 17 residues long. Per germline, CDR1 SGHAT and CDR2 FQNNGV. Written as DNA, the CDR3 is TGTGCCAGCAGCCAAGAGGTCGGGAGAGGGAAAAAAGATACGCAGTATTTT. This encodes CASSQEVGRGKKDTQYF.

This clonotype occurred a few times. CDR3 residues: CSASGEDRHEQYF. The CDR3 nucleotides read TGCAGTGCTAGTGGGGAAGACCGGCACGAGCAGTACTTC. This chain links TRBV20-1 with TRBJ2-7; D ambiguous. Germline V gene data show CDR1 as DFQATT and CDR2 as SNEGSKA (reference sequence). V was cut by 3 bases and J by 5 bases, with 14 bases left in between. This CDR3 region has 13 residues.